These 27 T cell receptor beta chains came from one sample sequenced in a study of blood T cell repertoires in COVID-19. TCRdb keeps only in-frame clones here, not all; method: immunoSEQ multiplex PCR. There are 70,000 to 95,000 clones in the sample; around 80% occur only once, and about an eighth lies in the top ten. The sample was peripheral blood. Receptors were obtained from a human donor in a cohort sampled during active COVID-19.

The chain employs TRBV10-3 and TRBJ2-5; 9 nucleotides align to TRBD1. V shed 9 bases and J 2 bases; nucleotides not matched to a gene: 10. CDR1 and CDR2 (germline): ENHRY, SYGVKD. The CDR3 loop spans 15 amino acids. The CDR3 DNA reads as TGTGCCATGGGAGGGACCGGACAGGGGCAAGAGACCCAGTACTTC. Translated: CAMGGTGQGQETQYF.

The chain is built from TRBV19 and TRBJ1-5, with a weak D call TRBD1 (5 bases). CDR3 length: 14 amino acids. Germline loops: CDR1 LNHDA, CDR2 SQIVND (reference sequence). V lost 8 bases and J 3 bases, leaving 14 bases between the germline ends. This CDR3 is CASLPQGPNQPQHF. The DNA for the CDR3 is TGTGCCAGTCTGCCTCAGGGCCCCAATCAGCCCCAGCATTTT.

CDR3 protein: CASSQVENRGLIGYTF. The CDR3 DNA sequence: TGTGCCAGCAGCCAAGTCGAGAACAGGGGGCTTATCGGCTACACCTTC. The V gene is TRBV3-1 (or the pseudogene TRBV3-2), the J gene TRBJ1-2, with TRBD1 identical over 9 bases. The CDR3 sequence is 16 residues long. The germline V gene encodes CDR1 LGHDT and CDR2 YNNKEL (reference sequence). V shed 1 base, J shed 8 bases, and the junction held 11 bases outside the gene matches.

The chain uses TRBV20-1 and TRBJ1-2; D gene unclear. The germline V and J ends were trimmed by 5 bases and 10 bases, with 11 bases remaining between them. Germline V CDR1 and CDR2: DFQATT, SNEGSKA (reference sequence). The CDR3 runs 10 residues. CDR3 DNA sequence: TGCAGTGCTGGAAGGAGGGACTACACCTTC. As protein: CSAGRRDYTF.

The chain is built from TRBV3-1 (or the pseudogene TRBV3-2) and TRBJ1-1, with D possibly matching TRBD1 (6 bases). With 6 bases removed from V and 0 bases from J, the gap between germline ends came to 11 bases. CDR1 and CDR2 (germline): LGHDT, YNNKEL (reference sequence). This CDR3 is 14 amino acids long. CDR3 sequence: CASRWGLLNTEAFF. As DNA, the CDR3 is TGTGCCAGCAGATGGGGGCTTTTGAACACTGAAGCTTTCTTT.

This clone turned up a few times. J is TRBJ1-6 and V is TRBV6-1; the match to TRBD1 covers 9 bases. The CDR3 is 19 residues long. Germline V gives CDR1 MNHNS, CDR2 SASEGT. J was trimmed by 0 bases and V by 2 bases; bases with no gene match: 8. This chain's CDR3 is CASSEWGQGSASYNSPLHF. The CDR3 region has the DNA TGTGCCAGCAGTGAATGGGGACAGGGATCGGCCTCCTATAATTCACCCCTCCACTTT.

The chain links TRBV18 to TRBJ1-1; 10 bases align to TRBD1. The CDR3 runs to 16 residues. Germline CDR1 is KGHSH and CDR2 is LQKENI. J gave up 3 bases and V 3 bases, and 7 bases lay outside the gene matches. DNA for the CDR3: TGTGCCAGCTCACCCTACTTGGACAGGGGGGACACTGAAGCTTTCTTT. The encoded protein is CASSPYLDRGDTEAFF.

The rearrangement joins TRBV5-1 to TRBJ2-5, with D possibly TRBD1 on 5 matching bases. The CDR3 extends over 14 amino acids. Trimming removed 1 base from V and 4 bases from J, with 11 bases in between. The germline V gene has CDR1 SGHRS and CDR2 YFSETQ. CDR3 residues: CASSLTLGAETQYF. The CDR3 region has the DNA TGCGCCAGCAGCTTGACGCTAGGGGCAGAGACCCAGTACTTC.

This sequence joins TRBV9 and TRBJ2-6; D is perhaps TRBD2 (6 bases). CDR3 size: 15 residues. V was shortened by 4 bases and J by 2 bases, with 10 bases between the two germline ends. The germline V gene encodes CDR1 SGDLS and CDR2 YYNGEE. The CDR3 nucleotides are TGTGCCAGCAGCCCGGGGAGGCCTGGGGCCAACGTCCTGACTTTC. This encodes CASSPGRPGANVLTF.

This sequence joins TRBV9 and TRBJ2-7, with 9 positions matching TRBD1. The junction had 5 bases not matched to a gene; V was cut back by 2 bases and J by 2 bases. The CDR3 contains 15 residues. Germline CDR1 SGDLS, CDR2 YYNGEE. This CDR3 is CASSVTGTGTYEQYF. CDR3 coding DNA: TGTGCCAGCAGCGTCACCGGGACAGGGACCTACGAGCAGTACTTC. Full variable domain (remainder filled in from reference TRBV9 and TRBJ2-7): DSGVTQTPKHLITATGQRVTLRCSPRSGDLSVYWYQQSLDQGLQFLIQYYNGEERAKGNILERFSAQQFPDLHSELNLSSLELGDSALYFCASSVTGTGTYEQYFGPGTRLTVT.

This chain connects TRBV28 to TRBJ1-4; TRBD1 matches at 9 bases. The length of the CDR3 is 15 residues. V shed 2 bases, J shed 8 bases, and the junction held 6 bases outside the gene matches. CDR1 and CDR2 from the germline V gene are MDHEN and SYDVKM. Here the CDR3 DNA reads TGTGCCAGCAGTTTACGGGGACAGGGATGGGAAAAACTGTTTTTT. Encoded protein: CASSLRGQGWEKLFF. Together with reference TRBV28 and TRBJ1-4, the CDR3 gives the full variable domain: DVKVTQSSRYLVKRTGEKVFLECVQDMDHENMFWYRQDPGLGLRLIYFSYDVKMKEKGDIPEGYSVSREKKERFSLILESASTNQTSMYLCASSLRGQGWEKLFFGSGTQLSVL.

The chain couples TRBV2 to TRBJ1-4; possibly TRBD1 for D (5 bases). The CDR3 runs 14 residues. Germline V CDR1 and CDR2: SNHLY, FYNNEI. V was pared by 8 bases and J by 3 bases, with 13 bases between. CDR3 bases: TGTGCCAGCTTTCAGGGAGGGGCTAATGAAAAACTGTTTTTT. It specifies CASFQGGANEKLFF.

J is TRBJ2-3 and V is TRBV10-2; 9 positions agree with TRBD2. Germline CDR1 is WSHSY and CDR2 is SAAADI. This CDR3 spans 16 amino acids. Germline trimming cut 9 bases from V and 2 bases from J; bases unmatched to any gene: 12. The CDR3 region is CASIAGARLHTDTQYF. In nucleotides, the CDR3 is TGCGCCAGTATAGCGGGGGCCCGTCTACACACAGATACGCAGTATTTT.

The CDR3 spells CASRLRGGNNQPQHF. The CDR3 DNA follows: TGTGCCAGTCGACTCCGAGGGGGTAACAATCAGCCCCAGCATTTT. V is TRBV19 and J is TRBJ1-5; tentatively, D is TRBD1 (6 bases). CDR1 is LNHDA, CDR2 SQIVND, per germline (reference sequence). The CDR3 covers 15 residues. V was pared by 8 bases and J by 3 bases, with 17 bases between.

This clone was counted a single time. The rearrangement uses TRBV4-1 and TRBJ1-1, with D possibly TRBD1 on 6 matching bases. Trimming pared 1 base from V and 4 bases from J, leaving 19 bases between. This CDR3 is built from 17 residues. Germline CDR1 reads MGHRA; CDR2 reads YSYEKL. This CDR3 reads CASSQVVRGPRGTEAFF. The CDR3, as DNA: TGCGCCAGCAGCCAAGTGGTCAGGGGCCCACGGGGCACTGAAGCTTTCTTT.

The chain couples TRBV15 to TRBJ2-1; 8 bases are shared with TRBD1. V trimming: 1 base; J trimming: 13 bases; junction bases outside the gene matches: 12. The CDR3 has 15 residues. The germline V gene has CDR1 LNHNV and CDR2 YYDKDF (reference sequence). The CDR3, as DNA: TGTGCCACCAGCAGAGGAGGGACAGGCTCCCACCTACAGTTCTTC. This sequence encodes CATSRGGTGSHLQFF. The full variable domain, rest sourced from reference TRBV15 and TRBJ2-1, is DAMVIQNPRYQVTQFGKPVTLSCSQTLNHNVMYWYQQKSSQAPKLLFHYYDKDFNNEADTPDNFQSRRPNTSFCFLDIRSPGLGDTAMYLCATSRGGTGSHLQFFGPGTRLTVL.

This chain links TRBV19 with TRBJ2-5, with D unresolved. Germline values: CDR1 LNHDA, CDR2 SQIVND (reference sequence). The CDR3 extends over 14 amino acids. V dropped 3 bases and J dropped 1 base, with 9 bases sitting between them. CDR3 sequence (DNA): TGTGCCAGTAGTATGGGTCAGGTCCAAGAGACCCAGTACTTC. It is translated as CASSMGQVQETQYF.

The V call is TRBV7-6, the J call TRBJ1-3; 10 bases agree with TRBD1. The CDR3 contains 13 residues. The V gene end was trimmed by 3 bases and the J gene end by 8 bases; junction bases not matched to a gene: 1. Germline V gene sequence: CDR1 SGHVS, CDR2 FNYEAQ. For the CDR3, the DNA is TGTGCCAGCAGCTTGGGACAGGGGCACACCATATATTTT. Amino acids: CASSLGQGHTIYF.

The V gene is TRBV11-2, the J gene TRBJ1-3; D not certain. The CDR3 is 16 amino acids. V lost 0 bases and J 4 bases, leaving 13 bases between the germline ends. The germline CDR1 and CDR2 sequences are SGHAT and FQNNGV. CDR3 DNA sequence: TGTGCCAGCAGCTTAGATCGGGTCCCCACCGGAAACACCATATATTTT. It codes for CASSLDRVPTGNTIYF.

V usage is TRBV18 and J usage is TRBJ1-3; TRBD1 matches 8 bases. Germline trimming cut 4 bases from V and 4 bases from J; bases unmatched to any gene: 9. Germline values: CDR1 KGHSH, CDR2 LQKENI. The CDR3 totals 16 residues. The CDR3, as DNA: TGTGCCAGCTCACTGACTTGGACAGGGTCAGGAAACACCATATATTTT. Encoded protein: CASSLTWTGSGNTIYF.

V and J are TRBV6-4 and TRBJ1-2; TRBD1 might be the D (6 bases). This CDR3 spans 17 amino acids. Germline-derived CDR1 and CDR2 are MRHNA and SNTAGT. With 2 bases removed from V and 5 bases from J, the gap between germline ends came to 21 bases. The CDR3, as DNA: TGTGCCAGCAGTGACAACCATACTCCAGGGGCCCTATATGGCTACACCTTC. Translation gives CASSDNHTPGALYGYTF.

The rearrangement links TRBV7-9 to TRBJ2-7; 7 nucleotides line up with TRBD1. Germline V gene sequence: CDR1 SEHNR, CDR2 FQNEAQ (reference sequence). The CDR3 is made up of 14 amino acids. The V gene end was trimmed by 5 bases and the J gene end by 1 base; junction bases not matched to a gene: 5. The CDR3: CASSPSTGSYEQYF. The CDR3, as DNA: TGTGCCAGCAGCCCGTCGACAGGGTCCTACGAGCAGTACTTC.

The chain couples TRBV5-1 to TRBJ2-3, with 8 bases identical to TRBD1. There are 16 residues in the CDR3. Trimming removed 4 bases from V and 0 bases from J; junction bases left unmatched: 7. In germline, CDR1 is SGHRS, CDR2 YFSETQ. CDR3 loop: CASSAGWTGSTDTQYF. CDR3 DNA sequence: TGCGCCAGCAGCGCCGGTTGGACAGGGAGCACAGATACGCAGTATTTT.

This clone was counted only a few times. This chain joins TRBV29-1 and TRBJ1-1; a possible D gene is TRBD1 (5 bases). CDR1 is SQVTM, CDR2 ANQGSEA, per germline. The length of the CDR3 is 14 residues. Trimming left V 7 bases short and J 0 bases short, with 15 bases between. The CDR3 sequence: CSALRQLMNTEAFF. In DNA, the CDR3 is TGCAGCGCATTAAGACAGCTCATGAACACTGAAGCTTTCTTT.

This clone was counted a single time. This rearrangement joins TRBV28 to TRBJ2-5; D possibly corresponds to TRBD2 (5 bases). The germline V and J ends were trimmed by 4 bases and 4 bases, with 7 bases remaining between them. In germline, CDR1 is MDHEN, CDR2 SYDVKM. This CDR3 spans 12 amino acids. CDR3 nucleotides: TGTGCCAGCAGTTCAGAGGGAGAGACCCAGTACTTC. It is translated as CASSSEGETQYF. Looking up the rest from reference TRBV28 and TRBJ2-5 gives the full variable domain: DVKVTQSSRYLVKRTGEKVFLECVQDMDHENMFWYRQDPGLGLRLIYFSYDVKMKEKGDIPEGYSVSREKKERFSLILESASTNQTSMYLCASSSEGETQYFGPGTRLLVL.

The V call is TRBV6-6, the J call TRBJ2-7; D is possibly TRBD2 (6 bases). Germline lookup yields CDR1 MNHNY and CDR2 SVGAGI (reference sequence). Trimming took 8 bases from V and 3 from J, leaving 11 bases between them. The CDR3 is 12 amino acids. CDR3 bases: TGTGCCAGCCGATCCGGGAGCTACGAGCAGTACTTC. This translates into CASRSGSYEQYF.

The CDR3: CASSFAGAPGETQYF. CDR3 in DNA: TGTGCCAGCAGTTTTGCGGGGGCCCCCGGGGAGACCCAGTACTTC. The rearrangement uses TRBV27 and TRBJ2-5; D possibly corresponds to TRBD2 (7 bases). V was clipped by 3 bases and J by 5 bases, with 16 bases between them. Germline CDR1 reads MNHEY; CDR2 reads SMNVEV (reference sequence). The CDR3 has 15 residues.